A single sample gave rise to the 21 T cell receptor beta chains below, sequenced in a study of T-cell reconstitution after alpha-beta-depleted transplantation in children. The TCRbeta library incorporated unique molecular identifiers. TCRdb reprocessed the PCR reads via MiXCR and lists one record per CDR3 protein. The sample holds about 540,000 distinct CDR3 sequences; roughly 18% are singletons and the top ten take 3% to 3.5%. The sample here was PBMCs from the stem cell graft donor, taken from the stem cell graft. The receptors derive from a human donor who donated a stem cell graft to a child with acute lymphoblastic leukemia.

This clonotype was seen a handful of times. The V call is TRBV27, the J call TRBJ1-1, with 7 bases fitting TRBD1. V lost 10 bases to trimming and J lost 0 bases; unmatched junction nucleotides: 11. The CDR3 has 15 residues. Germline V CDR1 and CDR2: MNHEY, SMNVEV (reference sequence). The CDR3 bases are TGTGCCACCACCGGGACAGACAACATGAACACTGAAGCTTTCTTT. Protein: CATTGTDNMNTEAFF.

This clonotype showed up just a few times. This chain uses TRBV5-6 with TRBJ2-3; 8 bases agree with TRBD2. Germline lookup yields CDR1 SGHDT and CDR2 YYEEEE. V dropped 3 bases and J dropped 4; count of bases not matched to a gene: 13. CDR3 size: 17 residues. CDR3 loop: CASSSQRERRGPDTQYF. The CDR3 DNA reads as TGTGCCAGCAGCTCCCAGCGGGAGAGGCGCGGCCCAGATACGCAGTATTTT.

The chain links TRBV12-3 or TRBV12-4 to TRBJ1-5; TRBD1 matches at 7 bases. J gave up 3 bases and V 5 bases, and 4 bases lay outside the gene matches. CDR3 length: 14 residues. CDR3 nucleotides: TGTGCCAGCAGTAAGGACAGGCTCAATCAGCCCCAGCATTTT. Amino acid sequence: CASSKDRLNQPQHF.

This CDR3 reads CASSLPRLATYEQYF. The CDR3 region has the DNA TGTGCCAGCAGCTTACCGAGACTAGCGACCTACGAGCAGTACTTC. The gene calls are TRBV5-6 and TRBJ2-7; 8 bases align to TRBD2. Germline CDR1 SGHDT, CDR2 YYEEEE. This CDR3 spans 15 amino acids. With 2 bases clipped from V and 2 bases from J, the junction kept 6 bases outside the gene matches.

This clonotype came up a few times. J is TRBJ2-7 and V is TRBV15, with 12 positions matching TRBD2. CDR1 and CDR2 from the germline V gene are LNHNV and YYDKDF (reference sequence). CDR3 length equals 15 residues. Germline trimming cut 5 bases from V and 2 bases from J; bases unmatched to any gene: 4. CDR3 bases: TGTGCCACCAGCCCTCGACTAGCGGGAGCCTACGAGCAGTACTTC. Translated, it gives CATSPRLAGAYEQYF.

This chain joins TRBV20-1 and TRBJ2-7, with 13 bases that match TRBD2. CDR1 is DFQATT, CDR2 SNEGSKA, per germline (reference sequence). CDR3 length: 14 residues. V lost 6 bases, J lost 0 bases, and 2 bases stayed unmatched. The CDR3 loop is CSAGTSGDSYEQYF. As DNA, the CDR3 is TGCAGTGCCGGGACTAGCGGGGACTCCTACGAGCAGTACTTC.

V gene TRBV10-3 combines with J gene TRBJ2-1; 13 positions agree with TRBD2. Germline V gives CDR1 ENHRY, CDR2 SYGVKD. V trimming: 2 bases; J trimming: 8 bases; junction bases outside the gene matches: 3. This CDR3 is 15 amino acids long. The CDR3 sequence is CAISETSGRAHEQFF. The DNA of the CDR3 is TGTGCCATCAGTGAGACTAGCGGGAGGGCCCATGAGCAGTTCTTC.

This clonotype was found a few times. The chain combines TRBV20-1 with TRBJ2-3; 10 bases map to TRBD1. V shed 1 base, J shed 3 bases, and the junction held 4 bases outside the gene matches. There are 15 residues in the CDR3. From germline, CDR1 is DFQATT and CDR2 SNEGSKA (reference sequence). CDR3 in amino acids: CSARGQGAKTDTQYF. The CDR3 DNA reads TGCAGTGCTAGAGGACAGGGGGCAAAGACAGATACGCAGTATTTT.

This rearrangement joins TRBV27 to TRBJ1-2; possible D gene TRBD1, 6 bases. This CDR3 is 14 amino acids long. CDR1 is MNHEY and CDR2 is SMNVEV in the germline V gene (reference sequence). V dropped 3 bases and J dropped 4 bases, with 12 bases sitting between them. DNA for the CDR3: TGTGCCAGCAGTTTTTCAGGGGCCCCCTATGGCTACACCTTC. It encodes CASSFSGAPYGYTF.

In this sample, this clonotype turned up a few times. The chain combines TRBV4-1 with TRBJ2-1, with 9 bases identical to TRBD2. This CDR3 has 18 amino acids. CDR1 and CDR2 from the germline V gene are MGHRA and YSYEKL. V was pared by 1 base and J by 2 bases, with 9 bases of the junction left unmatched. The CDR3 is CASSQGSPRGRAYNEQFF. CDR3 nucleotides: TGCGCCAGCAGCCAAGGTAGTCCTCGCGGGAGGGCCTACAATGAGCAGTTCTTC.

The chain has TRBV12-3 or TRBV12-4 and TRBJ1-1; unclear D gene. V was cut by 4 bases and J by 4 bases, with 10 bases left in between. The CDR3 loop spans 13 amino acids. This CDR3 reads CASSSQARTEAFF. The CDR3 coding sequence is TGTGCCAGCAGTTCTCAGGCCCGCACTGAAGCTTTCTTT.

The chain combines TRBV20-1 with TRBJ2-3; D is unclear. CDR1 DFQATT and CDR2 SNEGSKA come from the germline V gene (reference sequence). V lost 6 bases to trimming and J lost 2 bases, with 15 bases between them. CDR3 size: 14 residues. The DNA for the CDR3 is TGCAGTGCCCCCCCCCACGGCCTCACAGATACGCAGTATTTT. Translation gives CSAPPHGLTDTQYF.

This clonotype was seen many times. This rearrangement joins TRBV12-3 or TRBV12-4 to TRBJ2-2; D is perhaps TRBD1 (6 bases). V was shortened by 4 bases and J by 5 bases, with 8 bases between the two germline ends. The CDR3 runs 13 residues. The CDR3 here is CASSSGTTGELFF. CDR3 sequence (DNA): TGTGCCAGCAGTTCGGGGACAACCGGGGAGCTGTTTTTT.

The chain is built from TRBV30 and TRBJ2-1, with 7 bases identical to TRBD1. CDR1 and CDR2 (germline): GTSNPN, SVGIG (reference sequence). The CDR3 has 14 amino acids. Trimming cost V 0 bases and J 10 bases; bases outside gene matches: 9. The CDR3 sequence: CAWSVDWTGQEQFF. In nucleotides, the CDR3 is TGTGCCTGGAGTGTAGATTGGACGGGACAGGAGCAGTTCTTC.

This clonotype was picked up a small number of times. The chain is built from TRBV5-1 and TRBJ2-1, with D possibly being TRBD1 (5 bases). This CDR3 is built from 15 residues. Trimming removed 3 bases from V and 9 bases from J, with 19 bases in between. Looked up from germline, CDR1 is SGHRS and CDR2 is YFSETQ. The chain's CDR3 is CASSSLKSGAPEQFF. The CDR3 DNA follows: TGCGCCAGCAGCTCCTTGAAGAGTGGGGCCCCTGAGCAGTTCTTC.

A few counts support this clonotype. The V gene is TRBV3-1, the J gene TRBJ1-2; 7 bases map to TRBD1. The germline V gene encodes CDR1 LGHDT and CDR2 YNNKEL (reference sequence). The length of the CDR3 is 16 residues. V dropped 1 base and J dropped 6; count of bases not matched to a gene: 11. CDR3 sequence reads: CASSQVTDRYSNGYTF. In DNA, the CDR3 is TGTGCCAGCAGCCAAGTCACGGACAGGTACTCTAATGGCTACACCTTC.

The J gene is TRBJ2-1, the V gene TRBV11-2; D gene ambiguous. CDR1 and CDR2 from the germline V gene are SGHAT and FQNNGV. There are 13 residues in the CDR3. Trimming took 1 base from V and 12 from J, leaving 13 bases between them. The CDR3 DNA sequence: TGTGCCAGCAGCTTAGTCGCTCTACTCGGGCAGTTCTTC. This translates into CASSLVALLGQFF.

With respect to this clonotype: This clone may be a read error of a much larger clone one base away. This chain connects TRBV6-5 to TRBJ2-7; 8 bases are shared with TRBD1. The CDR3 loop spans 13 amino acids. Germline V gene data show CDR1 as MNHEY and CDR2 as SVGAGI. V gave up 2 bases and J gave up 5 bases; unmatched junction bases: 2. CDR3 in amino acids: CASSYGQGNEQYF. The CDR3 region has the DNA TGTGCCAGCAGTTACGGACAGGGCAACGAGCAGTACTTC.

This rearrangement joins TRBV2 to TRBJ2-7; possibly TRBD2 for D (5 bases). CDR3 length: 14 residues. CDR1 SNHLY and CDR2 FYNNEI come from the germline V gene. The germline V and J ends were trimmed by 7 bases and 4 bases, with 17 bases remaining between them. DNA of the CDR3: TGTGCCAGCACTTTAATCGCGGGCCTTTACGAGCAGTACTTC. Its translation: CASTLIAGLYEQYF.

This clonotype occurred a few times. The chain joins TRBV6-1 to TRBJ2-4; D ambiguous. Trimming left V 7 bases short and J 15 bases short, with 13 bases between. Germline values: CDR1 MNHNS, CDR2 SASEGT. There are 10 residues in the CDR3. CDR3 sequence: CASINTVGYF. CDR3 in DNA: TGTGCCAGCATCAACACCGTGGGGTACTTC.

The chain is built from TRBV7-9 and TRBJ2-2; TRBD2 aligns across 13 bases. This CDR3 has 17 amino acids. Germline CDR1 is SEHNR and CDR2 is FQNEAQ (reference sequence). The V and J ends lost 1 base and 4 bases, in that order; junction bases with no gene match: 3. This CDR3 is CASSLGLAGGSTGELFF. The CDR3 DNA reads as TGTGCCAGCAGCTTAGGACTAGCGGGAGGTTCCACCGGGGAGCTGTTTTTT.